Below, 16 T cell receptor beta chains from the same sample are listed, as sequenced in a study of T cell changes during pregnancy in multiple sclerosis (dated by TCRdb to about 2019). Library preparation was by the immunoSEQ multiplex PCR assay. This immuneACCESS table, as held by TCRdb, lists in-frame sequences with V and J called but not all clones. Of the missing ones, under half trace to an unresolved V gene in checked studies; the others have no known cause. Across this sample there are about 89,000 clones, with about 93% seen only once. The ten largest make up about 0.78% of the sample. This material consisted of peripheral blood, taken in the third trimester of pregnancy. All receptors derive from a female donor with multiple sclerosis, enrolled in a pregnancy study.

The V call is TRBV19, the J call TRBJ2-4, with TRBD1 identical over 7 bases. The CDR3 runs to 11 residues. Germline V gene sequence: CDR1 LNHDA, CDR2 SQIVND (reference sequence). J lost 15 bases, V lost 4 bases, and 6 bases had no gene match. The CDR3 DNA reads TGTGCCAGTAGTACCAACAGGGGTTTGTACTTC. Translated: CASSTNRGLYF.

The chain links TRBV27 to TRBJ2-1, with D uncertain. The CDR3 is 12 residues long. Germline V gene sequence: CDR1 MNHEY, CDR2 SMNVEV (reference sequence). Trimming pared 2 bases from V and 10 bases from J, leaving 9 bases between. CDR3 protein: CASSLGPAEQFF. CDR3 sequence (DNA): TGTGCCAGCAGTTTAGGGCCCGCCGAGCAGTTCTTC.

This clone is a singleton in its sample. V usage is TRBV5-1 and J usage is TRBJ2-1; 12 nucleotides line up with TRBD2. CDR3 length: 16 residues. Germline V gene lookup returns CDR1 SGHRS and CDR2 YFSETQ. Trimming at V came to 5 bases and at J to 6 bases, leaving 9 bases not matched to a gene. This CDR3 is CASRERALAGGNEQFF. In nucleotides, the CDR3 is TGCGCCAGCAGAGAGAGAGCACTAGCGGGAGGCAATGAGCAGTTCTTC.

The chain recombines TRBV7-9 with TRBJ2-1; 13 bases map to TRBD2. The CDR3 runs to 15 residues. CDR1 and CDR2 from the germline V gene are SEHNR and FQNEAQ (reference sequence). Losses at the gene ends were 5 bases for V and 8 bases for J; bases not matched to a gene: 6. CDR3: CASSRTSGSFHEQFF. The CDR3 nucleotides read TGTGCCAGCAGCCGGACTAGCGGGAGTTTCCATGAGCAGTTCTTC.

The chain recombines TRBV5-6 with TRBJ2-5; 8 bases are a match to TRBD1. With 0 bases clipped from V and 5 bases from J, the junction kept 6 bases outside the gene matches. The CDR3 totals 15 residues. Germline-derived CDR1 and CDR2 are SGHDT and YYEEEE. The DNA for the CDR3 is TGTGCCAGCAGCTTGGGGACAGGGACTTGGGAGACCCAGTACTTC. This sequence encodes CASSLGTGTWETQYF.

This sequence joins TRBV10-2 and TRBJ2-2, with 10 bases that match TRBD2. The CDR3 contains 14 residues. V lost 4 bases to trimming and J lost 4 bases; unmatched junction nucleotides: 0. Germline V lookup: CDR1 WSHSY, CDR2 SAAADI. CDR3 sequence reads: CASSASGSTGELFF. For the CDR3, the DNA is TGCGCCAGCAGTGCTAGCGGGAGCACCGGGGAGCTGTTTTTT.

The chain joins TRBV2 to TRBJ1-1, with TRBD1 as a possible D gene (6 bases). This CDR3 spans 15 amino acids. Germline CDR1 and CDR2: SNHLY and FYNNEI. The ends were cut back, 4 bases at V and 1 base at J, with 13 bases in the middle. The CDR3: CASSARQAKNTEAFF. The CDR3 coding sequence is TGTGCCAGCAGTGCCAGACAGGCGAAGAACACTGAAGCTTTCTTT.

The chain employs TRBV27 and TRBJ2-2, with 10 bases that match TRBD2. The V gene end was trimmed by 5 bases and the J gene end by 3 bases; junction bases not matched to a gene: 6. This CDR3 has 16 residues. Germline CDR1 reads MNHEY; CDR2 reads SMNVEV (reference sequence). This chain's CDR3 is CASSALLAGYTGELFF. The CDR3, as DNA: TGTGCCAGCAGTGCCTTACTAGCGGGATACACCGGGGAGCTGTTTTTT.

The genes are TRBV19 and TRBJ1-1, with a tentative D call TRBD1 (5 bases). The CDR3 has 13 residues. Trimming removed 5 bases from V and 5 bases from J, with 12 bases in between. CDR1 LNHDA and CDR2 SQIVND come from the germline V gene (reference sequence). The chain's CDR3 is CASSAAGGTEAFF. The CDR3 DNA reads as TGTGCCAGTAGTGCGGCGGGGGGGACTGAAGCTTTCTTT.

The gene calls are TRBV30 and TRBJ2-3, with a possible D match to TRBD1 (5 bases). V was trimmed by 3 bases and J by 4 bases, leaving 11 bases between them. CDR1 GTSNPN and CDR2 SVGIG come from the germline V gene (reference sequence). This CDR3 has 13 residues. The CDR3 here is CAWRVQGADTQYF. DNA of the CDR3: TGTGCCTGGAGAGTCCAAGGGGCAGATACGCAGTATTTT.

The CDR3 DNA reads as TGTGCCAGCAGCTTAGGGGGGGCCGATACAACTAATGAAAAACTGTTTTTT. It is translated as CASSLGGADTTNEKLFF. The chain carries TRBV5-5 and TRBJ1-4, with TRBD1 as a possible D gene (6 bases). This CDR3 region has 17 residues. Trimming shortened V by 2 bases and J by 0 bases, and 14 bases separated the two germline ends. The germline gives CDR1 SGHKS, CDR2 YYEKEE (reference sequence). Full variable domain (outside the CDR3, taken from reference TRBV5-5 and TRBJ1-4): DAGVTQSPTHLIKTRGQQVTLRCSPISGHKSVSWYQQVLGQGPQFIFQYYEKEERGRGNFPDRFSARQFPNYSSELNVNALLLGDSALYLCASSLGGADTTNEKLFFGSGTQLSVL.

The gene calls are TRBV28 and TRBJ1-1; D is perhaps TRBD1 (5 bases). V lost 1 base, J lost 0 bases, and 12 bases lay in between. This CDR3 has 16 amino acids. Germline V CDR1 and CDR2: MDHEN, SYDVKM. The CDR3 DNA follows: TGTGCCAGCAGTTTATCCAGGGCGGTTATGAACACTGAAGCTTTCTTT. Encoded protein: CASSLSRAVMNTEAFF.

The chain employs TRBV27 and TRBJ2-2; 7 nucleotides agree with TRBD1. The junction had 5 bases not matched to a gene; V was cut back by 0 bases and J by 7 bases. Per germline, CDR1 MNHEY and CDR2 SMNVEV (reference sequence). The CDR3 spans 15 residues. This chain's CDR3 is CASSLSTTGFGELFF. CDR3 DNA sequence: TGTGCCAGCAGTTTATCGACGACAGGGTTCGGGGAGCTGTTTTTT.

The chain recombines TRBV28 with TRBJ2-2; D is possibly TRBD1 (7 bases). This CDR3 is 15 amino acids long. Per germline, CDR1 MDHEN and CDR2 SYDVKM. Trimming pared 9 bases from V and 6 bases from J, leaving 20 bases between. The DNA of the CDR3 is TGTGCCAGTGCAAGACAGGGAGGTTTGGCCGGGGAGCTGTTTTTT. Translated, it gives CASARQGGLAGELFF.

This clone was detected once. The V call is TRBV5-1, the J call TRBJ1-1; perhaps TRBD1 as D (5 bases). The CDR3 contains 14 residues. V shed 4 bases and J shed 4 bases, with 14 bases lying between them. CDR1 is SGHRS and CDR2 is YFSETQ in the germline V gene. CDR3 nucleotides: TGCGCCAGCAGCAACCAAGGGGTGAGCACTGAAGCTTTCTTT. Its translation is CASSNQGVSTEAFF. Full variable domain (missing parts from reference TRBV5-1 and TRBJ1-1): KAGVTQTPRYLIKTRGQQVTLSCSPISGHRSVSWYQQTPGQGLQFLFEYFSETQRNKGNFPGRFSGRQFSNSRSEMNVSTLELGDSALYLCASSNQGVSTEAFFGQGTRLTVV.

The rearrangement uses TRBV19 and TRBJ1-2; 11 bases fit TRBD1. This CDR3 has 17 amino acids. The germline gives CDR1 LNHDA, CDR2 SQIVND (reference sequence). Germline trimming cut 4 bases from V and 7 bases from J; bases unmatched to any gene: 14. The CDR3 bases are TGTGCCAGTAGTACCGGGACAGGGGGAACAAGAAAGCTTGGCTACACCTTC. Translated: CASSTGTGGTRKLGYTF.